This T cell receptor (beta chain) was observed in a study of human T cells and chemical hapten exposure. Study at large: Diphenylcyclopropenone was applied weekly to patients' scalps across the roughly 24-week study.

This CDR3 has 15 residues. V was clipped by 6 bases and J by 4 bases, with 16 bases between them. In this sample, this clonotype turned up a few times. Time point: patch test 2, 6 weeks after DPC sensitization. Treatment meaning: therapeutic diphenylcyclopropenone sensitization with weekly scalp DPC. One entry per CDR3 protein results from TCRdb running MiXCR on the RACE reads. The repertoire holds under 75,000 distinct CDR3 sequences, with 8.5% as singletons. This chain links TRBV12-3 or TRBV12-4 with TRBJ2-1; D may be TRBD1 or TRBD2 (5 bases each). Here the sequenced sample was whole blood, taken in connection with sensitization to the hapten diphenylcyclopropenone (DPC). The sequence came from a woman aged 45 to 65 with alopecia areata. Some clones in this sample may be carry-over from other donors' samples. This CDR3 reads CASSVRAGAYNEQFF. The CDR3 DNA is TGTGCCAGCAGCGTTAGAGCCGGGGCGTACAATGAGCAGTTCTTC.